This TCR beta chain was observed in a study of cytomegalovirus exposure and HLA in healthy donors. This clone came up once. PCR involved 60 Vbeta and 13 Jbeta primers. Sequencing was performed with immunoSEQ multiplex PCR; in TCRdb, only in-frame clones are kept and a portion is missing. The sample comprises roughly 160,000 clones, 70% to 85% of which are singletons, and about 4.5% rests with the top ten. From germline, CDR1 is MDHEN and CDR2 SYDVKM. The CDR3 is 15 amino acids. The junction had 5 bases not matched to a gene; V was cut back by 5 bases and J by 1 base. The receptor was isolated from a man in his forties in good health and CMV-seronegative. The chain has TRBV28 and TRBJ1-5; 7 bases are shared with TRBD1. Sequencing was performed on PBMCs. The CDR3 reads CASSTTGASNQPQHF. The CDR3 bases are TGTGCCAGCAGTACCACAGGGGCCAGCAATCAGCCCCAGCATTTT.